These 22 T cell receptor beta chains originate from one sample sequenced in a study of blood T cells in healthy people across ages. PCR was performed a second time for about 7 to 11 cycles using a sample-barcoded 5' primer and a J-beta primer mix. TCRdb fed the 5' RACE reads into MiXCR, producing one record per CDR3 protein. The repertoire holds about 1.1 million distinct CDR3 sequences, with roughly two fifths as singletons. Sequenced material: blood. The origin of the receptors is a man aged 18 to 30 in good health.

A note on this clonotype: The junction differs from germline at one of its ends, possibly a read error. This chain uses TRBV27 with TRBJ2-3, with D possibly called TRBD1 or TRBD2 (5 bases each). This CDR3 spans 14 amino acids. Germline CDR1 MNHEY, CDR2 SMNVEV (reference sequence). The DNA for the CDR3 is TGTGCCAGCATGGGACCCAGAAGCACAGAGACGCAGTATTTT. Translating gives CASMGPRSTETQYF.

The V and J genes are TRBV6-5 and TRBJ2-6, with 7 bases aligning to TRBD1. There are 18 residues in the CDR3. CDR1 and CDR2 (germline): MNHEY, SVGAGI. The V and J ends lost 4 bases and 0 bases, in that order; junction bases with no gene match: 9. CDR3 in DNA: TGTGCCAGCAGTTTGAGGGACAGTCGCGTCTCTGGGGCCAACGTCCTGACTTTC. Protein: CASSLRDSRVSGANVLTF.

This rearrangement joins TRBV7-9 to TRBJ1-2, with TRBD1 identical over 9 bases. J gave up 3 bases and V 6 bases, and 8 bases lay outside the gene matches. The germline CDR1 and CDR2 sequences are SEHNR and FQNEAQ (reference sequence). This CDR3 comprises 15 residues. CDR3 sequence (DNA): TGTGCCAGCAGGAAGACAGGGGGAGATGACTATGGCTACACCTTC. Amino acid sequence: CASRKTGGDDYGYTF.

The chain uses TRBV13 and TRBJ1-1; D might be TRBD1 (6 bases). The CDR3 totals 13 residues. Trimming removed 6 bases at V and 3 bases at J, with 11 bases between. Germline assignment: CDR1 PRHDT and CDR2 FYEKMQ (reference sequence). In DNA, the CDR3 is TGTGCCAGCAGGAGGGGGGGGTACACTGAAGCTTTCTTT. Its translation is CASRRGGYTEAFF. The entire variable domain, with the rest obtained from reference TRBV13 and TRBJ1-1, is as follows: AAGVIQSPRHLIKEKRETATLKCYPIPRHDTVYWYQQGPGQDPQFLISFYEKMQSDKGSIPDRFSAQQFSDYHSELNMSSLELGDSALYFCASRRGGYTEAFFGQGTRLTVV.

This clonotype was seen a few times. This chain joins TRBV20-1 and TRBJ1-5; no definite D call. Germline V lookup: CDR1 DFQATT, CDR2 SNEGSKA (reference sequence). The CDR3 totals 16 residues. With 1 base removed from V and 2 bases from J, the gap between germline ends came to 15 bases. CDR3 DNA: TGCAGTGCTAGAGGTGGAGGGATCTATGGCAATCAGCCCCAGCATTTT. This translates into CSARGGGIYGNQPQHF.

This clonotype was found a few times. The chain recombines TRBV12-3 or TRBV12-4 with TRBJ1-5; D gene unclear. The CDR3 is 13 residues long. Trimming pared 5 bases from V and 3 bases from J, leaving 8 bases between. CDR3 sequence: CASSRHPNQPQHF. Written as DNA, the CDR3 is TGTGCCAGCAGTCGACACCCCAATCAGCCCCAGCATTTT.

The rearrangement joins TRBV2 to TRBJ1-5; the D is unclear. The V gene lost 5 bases and the J gene lost 3 bases, with 11 bases spanning the gap. The germline gives CDR1 SNHLY, CDR2 FYNNEI. CDR3 length: 14 amino acids. CDR3 coding DNA: TGTGCCAGCAGTAAGAGCGGCGTCAATCAGCCCCAGCATTTT. Amino acids: CASSKSGVNQPQHF.

The V and J genes are TRBV20-1 and TRBJ2-1; a weak D match, TRBD2 (6 bases). There are 16 residues in the CDR3. CDR1 and CDR2 (germline): DFQATT, SNEGSKA (reference sequence). Deletions cut 1 base from V and 6 bases from J, with 19 bases between. The CDR3 coding sequence is TGCAGTGCTAGAGTCGCCCGGGACTCACTCTCCAATGAGCAGTTCTTC. It translates to CSARVARDSLSNEQFF.

This clonotype has only a few counts. V is TRBV11-2 and J is TRBJ2-1; no clear D gene. This CDR3 has 15 amino acids. V was cut by 5 bases and J by 5 bases, with 16 bases left in between. The V gene's germline CDR1 is SGHAT and CDR2 FQNNGV. CDR3 amino acids: CASSRVGGPHNEQFF. CDR3 nucleotides: TGTGCCAGCAGCCGAGTCGGCGGACCCCACAATGAGCAGTTCTTC. The full variable domain, with the rest looked up from reference TRBV11-2 and TRBJ2-1, is EAGVAQSPRYKIIEKRQSVAFWCNPISGHATLYWYQQILGQGPKLLIQFQNNGVVDDSQLPKDRFSAERLKGVDSTLKIQPAKLEDSAVYLCASSRVGGPHNEQFFGPGTRLTVL.

This clonotype was found once. This chain connects TRBV6-6 to TRBJ1-1, with D possibly TRBD1 on 5 matching bases. The CDR3 spans 13 residues. CDR1 and CDR2 from the germline V gene are MNHNY and SVGAGI (reference sequence). The V end was cut by 0 bases, the J end by 13 bases, with 15 bases between. CDR3 amino acids: CASSYSVRGYGFF. The CDR3 nucleotides are TGTGCCAGCAGTTACTCGGTTCGGGGGTATGGTTTCTTT.

The V and J genes are TRBV5-6 and TRBJ2-3; D gene unclear. Looked up from germline, CDR1 is SGHDT and CDR2 is YYEEEE. V was pared by 6 bases and J by 2 bases, with 7 bases between. This CDR3 is 12 amino acids long. CDR3 protein: CASTQHTDTQYF. For the CDR3, the DNA is TGTGCCAGCACACAACACACAGATACGCAGTATTTT.

V is TRBV4-3 and J is TRBJ2-1; D ambiguous. Germline V gene lookup returns CDR1 LGHNA and CDR2 YSLEER. The CDR3 loop spans 13 amino acids. V dropped 0 bases and J dropped 7 bases, with 7 bases sitting between them. CDR3 region: CASSQEDVNEQFF. The CDR3 region has the DNA TGCGCCAGCAGCCAAGAGGACGTTAATGAGCAGTTCTTC.

The chain joins TRBV12-3 or TRBV12-4 to TRBJ2-2; TRBD2 is a possible D gene (6 bases). The V end was cut by 3 bases, the J end by 6 bases, with 17 bases between. CDR3 length: 16 amino acids. The CDR3 DNA sequence: TGTGCCAGCAGTTTTGGTCCCGCGGGGTATTCCGGGGAGCTGTTTTTT. Translation: CASSFGPAGYSGELFF.

This clonotype was observed a few times. The chain uses TRBV7-2 and TRBJ1-2; D ambiguous. CDR3 length: 14 residues. Germline CDR1 reads SGHTA; CDR2 reads FQGNSA. The V gene lost 2 bases and the J gene lost 1 base, with 8 bases spanning the gap. The CDR3 region is CASSLSVINYGYTF. The CDR3 DNA follows: TGTGCCAGCAGCTTATCCGTGATTAACTATGGCTACACCTTC. The whole variable domain, filled in from reference TRBV7-2 and TRBJ1-2, reads GAGVSQSPSNKVTEKGKDVELRCDPISGHTALYWYRQSLGQGLEFLIYFQGNSAPDKSGLPSDRFSAERTGGSVSTLTIQRTQQEDSAVYLCASSLSVINYGYTFGSGTRLTVV.

This chain uses TRBV20-1 with TRBJ1-5, with D maybe TRBD1 (6 bases). CDR1 is DFQATT and CDR2 is SNEGSKA in the germline V gene (reference sequence). The ends were cut back, 6 bases at V and 5 bases at J, with 17 bases in the middle. The CDR3 has 14 amino acids. The CDR3 loop reads CSARDRRGHQPQHF. Here the CDR3 DNA reads TGCAGTGCGAGGGACCGTCGGGGGCATCAGCCCCAGCATTTT.

This clonotype was seen repeatedly, ten times or more. The CDR3 nucleotides are TGTGCCAGCAGCCCCGGGACAGGGCTCTATGAGCAGTACTTC. Amino acid sequence: CASSPGTGLYEQYF. V usage is TRBV6-2 or TRBV6-3 and J usage is TRBJ2-7, with 9 bases lining up with TRBD1. V trimming: 6 bases; J trimming: 7 bases; junction bases outside the gene matches: 10. CDR3 size: 14 residues. The germline V gene encodes CDR1 MNHEY and CDR2 SVGEGT.

This clonotype occurred a few times. This chain connects TRBV20-1 to TRBJ1-2; TRBD1 aligns across 12 bases. Losses at the gene ends were 6 bases for V and 11 bases for J; bases not matched to a gene: 10. Looked up from germline, CDR1 is DFQATT and CDR2 is SNEGSKA (reference sequence). CDR3 length equals 13 residues. The CDR3 loop is CSADPGQGAGYTF. CDR3 nucleotides: TGCAGTGCAGACCCGGGACAGGGGGCTGGGTACACCTTC.

This clonotype has just a few counts. The rearrangement links TRBV20-1 to TRBJ2-7; D remains unclear. The CDR3 is made up of 13 amino acids. CDR1 and CDR2 (germline): DFQATT, SNEGSKA (reference sequence). The V end lost 3 bases, the J end lost 2 bases, and 11 bases lay between the germline ends. CDR3 loop: CSASLQPTYEQYF. DNA of the CDR3: TGCAGTGCTAGTCTCCAGCCCACCTACGAGCAGTACTTC.

This clonotype was observed a handful of times. The gene calls are TRBV6-2 or TRBV6-3 and TRBJ1-5, with D possibly being TRBD1 (5 bases). Germline V lookup: CDR1 MNHEY, CDR2 SVGEGT. The CDR3 length is 14 residues. Trimming removed 5 bases from V and 1 base from J, with 9 bases in between. The CDR3 nucleotides are TGTGCCAGCAGTATCGGGGGGAGCAATCAGCCCCAGCATTTT. Protein product: CASSIGGSNQPQHF.

This clonotype was counted only a few times. The V gene is TRBV6-1, the J gene TRBJ2-1; TRBD2 is a possible D gene (5 bases). CDR3 length: 15 residues. V was cut by 4 bases and J by 0 bases, with 10 bases left in between. The germline gives CDR1 MNHNS, CDR2 SASEGT. This CDR3 reads CASSVTTSSYNEQFF. CDR3 nucleotides: TGTGCCAGCAGTGTGACTACCAGCTCCTACAATGAGCAGTTCTTC.

The sample holds one count of this clonotype. The V gene is TRBV20-1, the J gene TRBJ2-5, with 9 bases that match TRBD1. The CDR3 has 16 residues. The V gene's germline CDR1 is DFQATT and CDR2 SNEGSKA (reference sequence). The V gene end was trimmed by 0 bases and the J gene end by 11 bases; junction bases not matched to a gene: 16. The CDR3 region is CSARDSDRGIDNEQYF. DNA for the CDR3: TGCAGTGCTAGAGATTCAGACAGGGGGATCGACAATGAGCAGTACTTC.

This clonotype was picked up many times. The chain uses TRBV4-2 and TRBJ2-7, with TRBD2 as a possible D gene (6 bases). V was clipped by 0 bases and J by 7 bases, with 7 bases between them. The V gene's germline CDR1 is LGHNA and CDR2 YNFKEQ. The CDR3 covers 12 residues. The CDR3 region has the DNA TGTGCCAGCAGCCAAGATGGGAGGGAGCAGTACTTC. Encoded protein: CASSQDGREQYF.